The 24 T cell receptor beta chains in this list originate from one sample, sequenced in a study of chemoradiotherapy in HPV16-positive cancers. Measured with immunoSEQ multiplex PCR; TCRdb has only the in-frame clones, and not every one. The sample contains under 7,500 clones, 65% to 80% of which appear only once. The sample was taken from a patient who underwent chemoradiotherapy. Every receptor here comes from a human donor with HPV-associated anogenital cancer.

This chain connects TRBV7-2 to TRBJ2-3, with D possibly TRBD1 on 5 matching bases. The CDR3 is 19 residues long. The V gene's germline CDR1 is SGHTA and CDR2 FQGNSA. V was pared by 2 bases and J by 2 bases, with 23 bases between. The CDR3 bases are TGTGCCAGCAGCTTATTAGGGTCCTTGGGCTGGGGCAACACAGATACGCAGTATTTT. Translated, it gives CASSLLGSLGWGNTDTQYF.

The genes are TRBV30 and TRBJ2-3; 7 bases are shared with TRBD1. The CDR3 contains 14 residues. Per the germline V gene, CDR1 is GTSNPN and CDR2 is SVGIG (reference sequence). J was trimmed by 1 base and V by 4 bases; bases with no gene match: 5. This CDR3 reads CAWTKGTGTDTQYF. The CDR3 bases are TGTGCCTGGACCAAGGGGACAGGCACAGATACGCAGTATTTT.

CDR3 sequence (DNA): TGTGCCAGCAGTTTAGCACAGGGGGCTAGCTTCACAGATACGCAGTATTTT. Its protein is CASSLAQGASFTDTQYF. The chain is built from TRBV27 and TRBJ2-3; 9 bases match TRBD1. CDR1 is MNHEY, CDR2 SMNVEV, per germline (reference sequence). This CDR3 has 17 residues. V gave up 2 bases and J gave up 2 bases; unmatched junction bases: 8.

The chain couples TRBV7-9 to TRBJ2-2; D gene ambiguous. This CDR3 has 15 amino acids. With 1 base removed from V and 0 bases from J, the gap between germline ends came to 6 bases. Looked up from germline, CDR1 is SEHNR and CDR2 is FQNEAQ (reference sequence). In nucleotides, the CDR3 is TGTGCCAGCAGCTTAGTGGTGACGAACACCGGGGAGCTGTTTTTT. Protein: CASSLVVTNTGELFF.

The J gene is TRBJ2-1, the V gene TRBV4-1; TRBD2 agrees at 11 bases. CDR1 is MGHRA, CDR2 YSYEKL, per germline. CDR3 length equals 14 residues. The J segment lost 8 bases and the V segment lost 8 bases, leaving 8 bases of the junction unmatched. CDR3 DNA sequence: TGCGCCAGCCTCAAGACTAGCGGGAACTATGAGCAGTTCTTC. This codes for CASLKTSGNYEQFF.

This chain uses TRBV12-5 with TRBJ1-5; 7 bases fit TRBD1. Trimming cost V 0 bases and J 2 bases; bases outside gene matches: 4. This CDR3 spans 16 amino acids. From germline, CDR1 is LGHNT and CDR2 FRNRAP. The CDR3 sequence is CASGLVSQGGNQPQHF. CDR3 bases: TGTGCTAGTGGTTTGGTGTCTCAGGGGGGCAATCAGCCCCAGCATTTT.

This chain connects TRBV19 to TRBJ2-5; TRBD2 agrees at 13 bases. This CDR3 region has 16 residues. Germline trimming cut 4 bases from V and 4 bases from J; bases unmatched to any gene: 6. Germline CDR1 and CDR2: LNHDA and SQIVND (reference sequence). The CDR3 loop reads CASSTPGLAGVETQYF. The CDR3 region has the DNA TGTGCCAGTAGTACCCCTGGACTAGCGGGGGTAGAGACCCAGTACTTC.

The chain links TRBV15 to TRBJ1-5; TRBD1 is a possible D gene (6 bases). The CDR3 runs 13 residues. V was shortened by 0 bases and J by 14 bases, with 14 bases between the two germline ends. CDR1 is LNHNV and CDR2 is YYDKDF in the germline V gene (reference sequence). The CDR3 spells CATSRDPKDSEHF. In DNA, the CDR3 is TGTGCCACCAGCAGAGATCCCAAGGACAGCGAGCATTTT.

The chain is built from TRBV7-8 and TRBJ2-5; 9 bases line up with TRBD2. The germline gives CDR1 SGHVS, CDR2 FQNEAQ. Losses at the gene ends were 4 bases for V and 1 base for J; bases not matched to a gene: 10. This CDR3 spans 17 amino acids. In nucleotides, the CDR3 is TGTGCCAGCAGCTCGTGGGGGGCTAGCGGGGCCCAAGAGACCCAGTACTTC. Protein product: CASSSWGASGAQETQYF.

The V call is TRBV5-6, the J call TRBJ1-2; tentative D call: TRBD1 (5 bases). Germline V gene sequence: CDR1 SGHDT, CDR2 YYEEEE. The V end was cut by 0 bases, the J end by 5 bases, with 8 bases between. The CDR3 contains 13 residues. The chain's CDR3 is CASSLARQYGYTF. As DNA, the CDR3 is TGTGCCAGCAGCTTGGCCCGACAGTATGGCTACACCTTC.

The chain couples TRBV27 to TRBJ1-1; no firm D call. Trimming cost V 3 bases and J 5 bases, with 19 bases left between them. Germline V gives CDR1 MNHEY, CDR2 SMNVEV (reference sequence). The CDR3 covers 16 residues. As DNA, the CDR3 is TGTGCCAGCAGTTTTTTCCCCGTTGGGGTTAGAACTGAAGCTTTCTTT. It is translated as CASSFFPVGVRTEAFF.

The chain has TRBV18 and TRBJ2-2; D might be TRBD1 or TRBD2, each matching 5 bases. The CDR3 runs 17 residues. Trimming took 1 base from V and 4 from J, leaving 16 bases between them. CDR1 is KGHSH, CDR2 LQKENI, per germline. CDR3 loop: CASSPRTGAVGTGELFF. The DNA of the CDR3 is TGTGCCAGCTCACCACGGACCGGGGCGGTGGGCACCGGGGAGCTGTTTTTT.

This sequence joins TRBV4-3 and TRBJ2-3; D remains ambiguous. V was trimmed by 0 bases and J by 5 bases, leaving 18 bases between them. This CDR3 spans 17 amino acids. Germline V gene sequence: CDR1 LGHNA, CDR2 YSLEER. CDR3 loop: CASSQESQASWGDTQYF. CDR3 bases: TGCGCCAGCAGCCAAGAAAGTCAGGCTTCATGGGGAGATACGCAGTATTTT.

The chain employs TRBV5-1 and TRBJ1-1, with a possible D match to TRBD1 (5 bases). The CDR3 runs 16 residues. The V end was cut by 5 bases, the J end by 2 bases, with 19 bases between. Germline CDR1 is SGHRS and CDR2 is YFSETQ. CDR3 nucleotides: TGCGCCAGCAGATTTTTTATGGACAATCGTAACACTGAAGCTTTCTTT. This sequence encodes CASRFFMDNRNTEAFF.

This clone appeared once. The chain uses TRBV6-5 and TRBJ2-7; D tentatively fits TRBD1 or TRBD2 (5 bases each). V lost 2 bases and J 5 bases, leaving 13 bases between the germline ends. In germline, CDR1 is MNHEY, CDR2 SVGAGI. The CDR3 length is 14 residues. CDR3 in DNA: TGTGCCAGCAGTTACCGGGGACCGGCTAACGAGCAGTACTTC. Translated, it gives CASSYRGPANEQYF.

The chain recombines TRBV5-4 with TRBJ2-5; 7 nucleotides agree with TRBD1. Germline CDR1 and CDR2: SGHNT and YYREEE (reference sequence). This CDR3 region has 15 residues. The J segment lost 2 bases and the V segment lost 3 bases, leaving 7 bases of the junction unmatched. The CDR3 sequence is CASSSPGTVQETQYF. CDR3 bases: TGTGCCAGCAGCTCGCCCGGGACAGTACAAGAGACCCAGTACTTC.

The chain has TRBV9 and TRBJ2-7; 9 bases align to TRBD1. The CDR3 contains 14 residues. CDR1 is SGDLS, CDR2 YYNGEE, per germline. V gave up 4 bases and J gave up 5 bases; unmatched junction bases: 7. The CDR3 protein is CASSIGTGNHEQYF. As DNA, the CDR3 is TGTGCCAGCAGCATTGGGACAGGGAACCACGAGCAGTACTTC.

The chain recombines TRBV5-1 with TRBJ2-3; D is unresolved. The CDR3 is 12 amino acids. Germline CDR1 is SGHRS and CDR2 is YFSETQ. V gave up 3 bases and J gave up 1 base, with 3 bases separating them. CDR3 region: CASSYGTDTQYF. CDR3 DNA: TGCGCCAGCAGCTACGGCACAGATACGCAGTATTTT.

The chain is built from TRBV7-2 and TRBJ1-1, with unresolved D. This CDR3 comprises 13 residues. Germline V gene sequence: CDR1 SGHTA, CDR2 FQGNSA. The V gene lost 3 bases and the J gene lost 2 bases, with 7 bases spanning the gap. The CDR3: CASSFWTNTEAFF. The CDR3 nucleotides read TGTGCCAGCAGCTTCTGGACTAACACTGAAGCTTTCTTT.

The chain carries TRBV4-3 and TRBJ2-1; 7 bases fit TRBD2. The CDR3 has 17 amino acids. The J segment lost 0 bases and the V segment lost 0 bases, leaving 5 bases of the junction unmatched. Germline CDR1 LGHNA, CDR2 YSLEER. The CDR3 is CASSQDPPSGSYNEQFF. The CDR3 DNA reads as TGCGCCAGCAGCCAAGACCCTCCTAGCGGCTCCTACAATGAGCAGTTCTTC.

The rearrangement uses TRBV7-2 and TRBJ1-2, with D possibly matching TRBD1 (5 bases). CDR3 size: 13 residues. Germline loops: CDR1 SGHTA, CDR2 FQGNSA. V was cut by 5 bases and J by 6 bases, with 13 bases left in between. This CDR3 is CASSRGTQHGYTF. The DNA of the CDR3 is TGTGCCAGCAGCCGCGGGACGCAACATGGCTACACCTTC.

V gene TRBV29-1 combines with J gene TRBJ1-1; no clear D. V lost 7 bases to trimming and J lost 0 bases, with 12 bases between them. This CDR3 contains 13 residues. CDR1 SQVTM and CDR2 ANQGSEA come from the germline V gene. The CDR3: CSARESMNTEAFF. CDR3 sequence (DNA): TGCAGCGCCCGCGAGAGCATGAACACTGAAGCTTTCTTT. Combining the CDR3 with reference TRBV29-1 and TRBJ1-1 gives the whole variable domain SAVISQKPSRDICQRGTSLTIQCQVDSQVTMMFWYRQQPGQSLTLIATANQGSEATYESGFVIDKFPISRPNLTFSTLTVSNMSPEDSSIYLCSARESMNTEAFFGQGTRLTVV.

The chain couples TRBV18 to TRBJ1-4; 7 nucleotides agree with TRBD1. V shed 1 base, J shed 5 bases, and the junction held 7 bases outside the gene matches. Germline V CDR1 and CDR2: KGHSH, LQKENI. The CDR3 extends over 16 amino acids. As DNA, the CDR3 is TGTGCCAGCTCACCACGGCAGGGGGGCCCGAATGAAAAACTGTTTTTT. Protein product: CASSPRQGGPNEKLFF.

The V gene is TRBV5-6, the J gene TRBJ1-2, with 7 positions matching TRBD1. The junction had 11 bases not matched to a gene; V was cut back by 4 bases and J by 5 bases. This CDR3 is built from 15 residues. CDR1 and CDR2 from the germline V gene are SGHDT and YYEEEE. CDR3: CASSHPRTGGYGYTF. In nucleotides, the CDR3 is TGTGCCAGCAGCCACCCTAGGACAGGAGGGTATGGCTACACCTTC.